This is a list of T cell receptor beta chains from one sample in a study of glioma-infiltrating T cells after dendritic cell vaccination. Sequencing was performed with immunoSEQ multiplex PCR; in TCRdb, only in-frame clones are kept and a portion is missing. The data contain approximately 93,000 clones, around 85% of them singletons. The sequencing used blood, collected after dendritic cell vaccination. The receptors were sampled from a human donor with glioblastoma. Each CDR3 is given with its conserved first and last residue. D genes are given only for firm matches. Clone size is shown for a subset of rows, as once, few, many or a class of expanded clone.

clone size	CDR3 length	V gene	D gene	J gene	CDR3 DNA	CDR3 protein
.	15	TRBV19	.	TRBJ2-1	TGTGCCAGTAGTATGGGGCAGGGGGGTGACAATGAGCAGTTCTTC	CASSMGQGGDNEQFF
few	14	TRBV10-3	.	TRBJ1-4	TGTGCCATCAGCGGAGACAGCTTTAATGAAAAACTGTTTTTT	CAISGDSFNEKLFF
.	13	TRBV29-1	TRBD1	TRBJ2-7	TGCAGCGTTTACCGGCAGGGGGTCTACGAGCAGTACTTC	CSVYRQGVYEQYF
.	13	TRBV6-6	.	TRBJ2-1	TGTGCCAGCAGAGACACAGGGTACAATGAGCAGTTCTTC	CASRDTGYNEQFF
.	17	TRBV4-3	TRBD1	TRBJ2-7	TGCGCCAGCAGCCAAGATCAGGGTGGACAGGGGGTGTACGAGCAGTACTTC	CASSQDQGGQGVYEQYF
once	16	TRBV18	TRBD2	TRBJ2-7	TGTGCCAGCTCTCCCTTAAGACTAGCGGGAGTCAACGAGCAGTACTTC	CASSPLRLAGVNEQYF
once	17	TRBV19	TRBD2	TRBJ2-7	TGTGCCAGTAGTATAGCCCCCAGCGGGGCCCGTCTCTACGAGCAGTACTTC	CASSIAPSGARLYEQYF
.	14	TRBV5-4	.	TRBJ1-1	TGTGCCAGCAGGAAAGGCACTCCGGGGACTGAAGCTTTCTTT	CASRKGTPGTEAFF
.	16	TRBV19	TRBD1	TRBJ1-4	TGTGCCAGTAGTATGGGCGGGACAGGGACTAATGAAAAACTGTTTTTT	CASSMGGTGTNEKLFF
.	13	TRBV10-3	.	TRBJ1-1	TGTGCCATCAAACTGGGGCCCAACACTGAAGCTTTCTTT	CAIKLGPNTEAFF
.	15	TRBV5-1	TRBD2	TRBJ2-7	TGCGCCAGCAGCCCACGGACAGGCGGGGGGGGTGAGCAGTACTTC	CASSPRTGGGGEQYF
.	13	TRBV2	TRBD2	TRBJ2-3	TGTGCCAGCAGGGGAGGGGCAGCAGATACGCAGTATTTT	CASRGGAADTQYF
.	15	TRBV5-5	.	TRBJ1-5	TGTGCCAGCAGCTTGGCCCAGGGGTTCGATCAGCCCCAGCATTTT	CASSLAQGFDQPQHF
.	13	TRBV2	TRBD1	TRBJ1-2	TGTGCCAGCAGAGGACAGGGTAAATATGGCTACACCTTC	CASRGQGKYGYTF
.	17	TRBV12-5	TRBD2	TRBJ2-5	TGTGCTAGTGGTTTTACCCCTTTCGGGGGGGCAGAAGAGACCCAGTACTTC	CASGFTPFGGAEETQYF
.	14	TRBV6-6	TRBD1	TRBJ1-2	TGTGCCAGCACTCGAGGGGGCCGCGACTATGGCTACACCTTC	CASTRGGRDYGYTF
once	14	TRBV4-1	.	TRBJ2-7	TGCGCCAGCAGCCAAGTCCCAGGGGGACTCGAGCAGTACTTC	CASSQVPGGLEQYF
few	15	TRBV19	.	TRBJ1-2	TGTGCCAGTAGTATAAGGGGCCTTGACGACTATGGCTACACCTTC	CASSIRGLDDYGYTF
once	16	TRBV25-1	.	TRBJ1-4	TGTGCCAGCAGCCCCAAGGTGGGCACGGGGGATGAAAAACTGTTTTTT	CASSPKVGTGDEKLFF
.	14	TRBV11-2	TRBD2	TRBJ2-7	TGTGCCAGCAGCGCTAGCGGCAATGCCTACGAGCAGTACTTC	CASSASGNAYEQYF
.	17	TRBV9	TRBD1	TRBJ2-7	TGTGCCAGCAGCACCGGACAGGGGAAGTTCAGCTCCTACGAGCAGTACTTC	CASSTGQGKFSSYEQYF
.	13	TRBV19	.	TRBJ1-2	TGTGCCAGTAGTATGCAGGTGATCTATGGCTACACCTTC	CASSMQVIYGYTF
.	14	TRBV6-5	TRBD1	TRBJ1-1	TGTGCCAGCAGTCCCGGGACAGGGGTTCGGGTAGCTTTCTTT	CASSPGTGVRVAFF
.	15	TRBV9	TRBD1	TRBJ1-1	TGTGCCAGCAGCGGACGGACAGGGATGAACACTGAAGCTTTCTTT	CASSGRTGMNTEAFF
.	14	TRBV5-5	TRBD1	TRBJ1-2	TGTGCCAGCAGCGGGACGGACAGGAACTATGGCTACACCTTC	CASSGTDRNYGYTF
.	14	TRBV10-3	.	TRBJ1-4	TGTGCCATCAGTGTAGATCGTGGCGGTGAAAAACTGTTTTTT	CAISVDRGGEKLFF
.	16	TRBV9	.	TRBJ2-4	TGTGCCAGCAGCGCCAATCCACAGGGAGCCAAAAACATTCAGTACTTC	CASSANPQGAKNIQYF
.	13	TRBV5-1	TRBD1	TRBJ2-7	TGCGCCAGCAGCGGGACAGTCTCCTACGAGCAGTACTTC	CASSGTVSYEQYF
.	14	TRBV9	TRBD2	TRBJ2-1	TGTGCCAGCAGCGTAGCGGGGGGGCCGGGTGAGCAGTTCTTC	CASSVAGGPGEQFF
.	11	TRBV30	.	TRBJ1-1	TGTGCCTGGATCATGAACACTGAAGCTTTCTTT	CAWIMNTEAFF
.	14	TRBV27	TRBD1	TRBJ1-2	TGTGCCAGCAGAAAAACAGGGGATGACTATGGCTACACCTTC	CASRKTGDDYGYTF
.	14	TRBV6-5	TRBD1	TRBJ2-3	TGTGCCAGCAGTGGGACAGGGGGGCCTGATACGCAGTATTTT	CASSGTGGPDTQYF
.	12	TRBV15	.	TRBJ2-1	TGTGCCACCAGCAGAGATAACGGGAGGCAGTTCTTC	CATSRDNGRQFF
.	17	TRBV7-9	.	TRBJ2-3	TGTGCCAGCAGCTTTGGGTCGACAGGACCCTCCACAGATACGCAGTATTTT	CASSFGSTGPSTDTQYF
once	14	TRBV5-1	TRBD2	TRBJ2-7	TGCGCCAGCAGTGAGGCTAGCGGGGGCCACGAGCAGTACTTC	CASSEASGGHEQYF
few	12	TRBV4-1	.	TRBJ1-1	TGCGCCAGCAGCCAACAGGGTTTTGAAGCTTTCTTT	CASSQQGFEAFF
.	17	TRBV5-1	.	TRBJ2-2	TGCGCCAGCAGCTCCCTTGGGGCGGTGGGAAGGACCGGGGAGCTGTTTTTT	CASSSLGAVGRTGELFF
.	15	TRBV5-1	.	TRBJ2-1	TGCGCCACCGCCCCCGGGACAAAAACTGTGGATGAGCAGTTCTTC	CATAPGTKTVDEQFF
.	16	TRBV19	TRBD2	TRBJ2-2	TGTGCCAGTACCCCCCTAGCGGGGGGAACTACCGGGGAGCTGTTTTTT	CASTPLAGGTTGELFF
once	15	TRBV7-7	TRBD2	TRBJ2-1	TGTGCCAGCAGCCCGGGGACTAGCGGGGGGAATGAGCAGTTCTTC	CASSPGTSGGNEQFF
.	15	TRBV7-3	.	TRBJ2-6	TGTGCCAGCAGCCCACAGACCTCTGGGGCCAACGTCCTGACTTTC	CASSPQTSGANVLTF
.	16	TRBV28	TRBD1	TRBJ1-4	TGTGCCAGCAGACTAGGGGACAGGGGGTTCAATGAAAAACTGTTTTTT	CASRLGDRGFNEKLFF
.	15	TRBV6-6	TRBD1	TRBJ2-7	TGTGCCAGTCCGGGGACAGGCATGATACCCTACGAGCAGTACTTC	CASPGTGMIPYEQYF
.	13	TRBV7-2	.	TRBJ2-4	TGTGCCAGCAGCAGCGGGCTGGTACAGGCTAGGTACTTC	CASSSGLVQARYF
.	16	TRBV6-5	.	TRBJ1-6	TGTGCCAGCAGTTACTCGCCCGTTACACCAAATTCACCCCTCCACTTT	CASSYSPVTPNSPLHF
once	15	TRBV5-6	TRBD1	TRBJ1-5	TGTGCCAGCAGCCAAGGGACAGGAGGCAATCAGCCCCAGCATTTT	CASSQGTGGNQPQHF
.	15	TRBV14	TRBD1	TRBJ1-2	TGTGCCAGCAGCCCCAACAGGGGTTCAACCTATGGCTACACCTTC	CASSPNRGSTYGYTF
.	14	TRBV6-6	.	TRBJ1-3	TGTGCCAGCAGTCTCGACAGCACGGGAAACACCATATATTTT	CASSLDSTGNTIYF
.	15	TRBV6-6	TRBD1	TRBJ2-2	TGTGCCAGCAGTTGGCGACAGGGAGCCACCGGGGAGCTGTTTTTT	CASSWRQGATGELFF
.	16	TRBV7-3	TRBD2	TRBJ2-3	TGTGCCAGCAGCCCAATACTAGCGGGAGGCCCAGATACGCAGTATTTT	CASSPILAGGPDTQYF
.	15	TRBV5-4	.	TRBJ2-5	TGTGCCAGCAGCTTGGGTTCAGGGGTTGGGGAGACCCAGTACTTC	CASSLGSGVGETQYF
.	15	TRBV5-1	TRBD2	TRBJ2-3	TGCGCCAGCAGGGAGACTAGCGGGACGACAGATACGCAGTATTTT	CASRETSGTTDTQYF
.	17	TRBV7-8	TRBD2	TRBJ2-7	TGTGCCAGCAGCTTGCCGGGACTAGCGGGCGGAACATACGAGCAGTACTTC	CASSLPGLAGGTYEQYF
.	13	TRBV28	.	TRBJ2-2	TGTGCCAGCAGGAGGCAGGGCACCGGGGAGCTGTTTTTT	CASRRQGTGELFF